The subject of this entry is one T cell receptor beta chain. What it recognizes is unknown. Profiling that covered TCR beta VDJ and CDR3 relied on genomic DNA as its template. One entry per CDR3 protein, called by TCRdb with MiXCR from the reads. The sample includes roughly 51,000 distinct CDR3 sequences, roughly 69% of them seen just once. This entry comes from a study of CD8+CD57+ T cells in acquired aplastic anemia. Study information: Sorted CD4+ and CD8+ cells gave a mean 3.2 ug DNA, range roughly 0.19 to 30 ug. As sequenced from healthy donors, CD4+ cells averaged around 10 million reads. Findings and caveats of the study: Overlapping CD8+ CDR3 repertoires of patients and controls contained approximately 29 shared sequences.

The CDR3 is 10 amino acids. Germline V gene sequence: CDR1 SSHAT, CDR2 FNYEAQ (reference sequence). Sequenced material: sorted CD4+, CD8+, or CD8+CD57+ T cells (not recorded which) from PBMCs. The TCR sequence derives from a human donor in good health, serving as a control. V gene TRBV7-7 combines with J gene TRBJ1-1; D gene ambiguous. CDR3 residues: CAREGGVAFF. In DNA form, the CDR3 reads TGTGCTAGAGAGGGCGGCGTGGCTTTCTTT. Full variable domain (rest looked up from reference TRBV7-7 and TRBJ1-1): GAGVSQSPRYKVTKRGQDVTLRCDPISSHATLYWYQQALGQGPEFLTYFNYEAQPDKSGLPSDRFSAERPEGSISTLTIQRTEQRDSAMYRCAREGGVAFFGQGTRLTVV.